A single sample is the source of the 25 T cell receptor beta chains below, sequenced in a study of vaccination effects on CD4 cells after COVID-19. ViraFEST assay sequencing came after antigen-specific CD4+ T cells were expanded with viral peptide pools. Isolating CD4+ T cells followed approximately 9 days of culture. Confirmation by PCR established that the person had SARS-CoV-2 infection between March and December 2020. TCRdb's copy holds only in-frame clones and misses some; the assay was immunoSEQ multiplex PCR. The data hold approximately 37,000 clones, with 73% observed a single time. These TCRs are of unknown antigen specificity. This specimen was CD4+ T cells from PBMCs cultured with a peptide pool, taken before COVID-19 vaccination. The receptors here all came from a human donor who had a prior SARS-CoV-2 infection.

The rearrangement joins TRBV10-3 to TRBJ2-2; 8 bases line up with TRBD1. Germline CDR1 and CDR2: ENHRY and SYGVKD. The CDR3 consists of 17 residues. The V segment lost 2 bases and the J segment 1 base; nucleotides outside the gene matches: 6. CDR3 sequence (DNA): TGTGCCATCAGTGAGGAAATCGGGACAGGGAACACCGGGGAGCTGTTTTTT. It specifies CAISEEIGTGNTGELFF.

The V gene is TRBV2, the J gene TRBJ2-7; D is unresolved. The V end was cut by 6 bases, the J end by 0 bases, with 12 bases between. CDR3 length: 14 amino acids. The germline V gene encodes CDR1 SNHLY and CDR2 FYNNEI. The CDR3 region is CASRPISSSYEQYF. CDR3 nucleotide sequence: TGTGCCAGCAGGCCCATCAGTAGCTCCTACGAGCAGTACTTC. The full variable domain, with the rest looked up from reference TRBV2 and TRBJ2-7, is EPEVTQTPSHQVTQMGQEVILRCVPISNHLYFYWYRQILGQKVEFLVSFYNNEISEKSEIFDDQFSVERPDGSNFTLKIRSTKLEDSAMYFCASRPISSSYEQYFGPGTRLTVT.

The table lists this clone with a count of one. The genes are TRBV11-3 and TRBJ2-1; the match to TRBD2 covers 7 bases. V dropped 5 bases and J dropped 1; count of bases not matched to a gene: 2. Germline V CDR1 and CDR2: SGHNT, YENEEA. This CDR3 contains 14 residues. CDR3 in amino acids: CASSGGGSYNEQFF. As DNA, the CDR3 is TGTGCCAGCAGCGGCGGGGGTTCCTACAATGAGCAGTTCTTC.

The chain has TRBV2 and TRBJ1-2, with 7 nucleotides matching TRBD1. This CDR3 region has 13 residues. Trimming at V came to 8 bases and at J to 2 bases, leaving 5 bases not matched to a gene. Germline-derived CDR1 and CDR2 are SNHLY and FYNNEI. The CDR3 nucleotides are TGTGCCAGCCACCGGGACAGCAACTATGGCTACACCTTC. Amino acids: CASHRDSNYGYTF.

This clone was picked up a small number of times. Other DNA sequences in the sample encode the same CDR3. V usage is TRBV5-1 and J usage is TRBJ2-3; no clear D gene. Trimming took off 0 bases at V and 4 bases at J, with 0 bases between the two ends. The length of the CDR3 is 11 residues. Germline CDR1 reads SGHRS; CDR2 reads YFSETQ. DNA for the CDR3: TGCGCCAGCAGCTTGGCAGATACGCAGTATTTT. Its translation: CASSLADTQYF.

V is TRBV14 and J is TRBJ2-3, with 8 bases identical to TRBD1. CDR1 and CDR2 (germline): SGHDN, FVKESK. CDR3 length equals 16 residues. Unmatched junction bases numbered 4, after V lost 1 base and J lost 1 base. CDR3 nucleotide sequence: TGTGCCAGCAGCCAAGGTACAGGGGGTCGCACAGATACGCAGTATTTT. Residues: CASSQGTGGRTDTQYF.

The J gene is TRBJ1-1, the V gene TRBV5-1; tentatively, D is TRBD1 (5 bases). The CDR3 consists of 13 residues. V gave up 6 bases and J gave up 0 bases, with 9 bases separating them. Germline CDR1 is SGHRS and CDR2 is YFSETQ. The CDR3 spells CASNRGMNTEAFF. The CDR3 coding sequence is TGCGCCAGCAATCGGGGCATGAACACTGAAGCTTTCTTT.

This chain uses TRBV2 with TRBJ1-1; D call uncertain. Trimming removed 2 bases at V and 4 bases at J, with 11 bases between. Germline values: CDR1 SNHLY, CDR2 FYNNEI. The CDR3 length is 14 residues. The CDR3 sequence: CASSERQAFTEAFF. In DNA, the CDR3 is TGTGCCAGCAGTGAACGGCAGGCGTTCACTGAAGCTTTCTTT.

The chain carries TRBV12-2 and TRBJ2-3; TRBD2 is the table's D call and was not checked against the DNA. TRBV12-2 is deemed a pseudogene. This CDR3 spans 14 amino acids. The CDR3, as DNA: TGTGCAAGTCGCTTATCGGGAAGCACAGATACGCAGTATTTT. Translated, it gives CASRLSGSTDTQYF.

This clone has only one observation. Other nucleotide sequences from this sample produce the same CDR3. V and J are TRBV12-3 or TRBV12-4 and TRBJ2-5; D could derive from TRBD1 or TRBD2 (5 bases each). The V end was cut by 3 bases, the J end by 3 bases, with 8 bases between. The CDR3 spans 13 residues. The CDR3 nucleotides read TGTGCCAGCAGTTTCCGAGGGGAAGAGACCCAGTACTTC. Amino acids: CASSFRGEETQYF.

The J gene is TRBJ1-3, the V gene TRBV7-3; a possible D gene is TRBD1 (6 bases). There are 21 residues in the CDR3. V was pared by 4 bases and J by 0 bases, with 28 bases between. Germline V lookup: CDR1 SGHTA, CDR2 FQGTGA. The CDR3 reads CASSSKLYAGDKRFSGNTIYF. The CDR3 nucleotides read TGTGCCAGCAGCTCCAAGCTTTACGCAGGGGACAAGCGCTTCTCTGGAAACACCATATATTTT.

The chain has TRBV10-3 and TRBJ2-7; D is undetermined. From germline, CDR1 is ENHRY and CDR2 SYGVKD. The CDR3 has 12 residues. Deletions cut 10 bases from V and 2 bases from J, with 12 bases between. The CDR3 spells CASGGTTYEQYF. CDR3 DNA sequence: TGTGCCAGCGGTGGCACAACCTACGAGCAGTACTTC.

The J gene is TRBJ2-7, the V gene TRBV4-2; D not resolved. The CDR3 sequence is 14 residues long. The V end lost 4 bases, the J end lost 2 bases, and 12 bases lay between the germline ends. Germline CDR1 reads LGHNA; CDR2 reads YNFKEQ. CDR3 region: CASSPLGSAYEQYF. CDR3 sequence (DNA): TGTGCCAGCAGCCCTCTAGGGTCAGCCTACGAGCAGTACTTC.

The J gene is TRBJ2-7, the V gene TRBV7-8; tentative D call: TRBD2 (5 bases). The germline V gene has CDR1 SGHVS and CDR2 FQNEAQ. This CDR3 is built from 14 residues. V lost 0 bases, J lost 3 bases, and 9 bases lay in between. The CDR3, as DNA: TGTGCCAGCAGCTTAGCGGGCCGGGGCTACGAGCAGTACTTC. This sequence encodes CASSLAGRGYEQYF.

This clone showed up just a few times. The CDR3 DNA reads as TGTGCCACCAGCAGAGATTTTCCCAACATCGGGACCTACGAGCAGTACTTC. It codes for CATSRDFPNIGTYEQYF. This sequence joins TRBV15 and TRBJ2-7; perhaps TRBD2 as D (5 bases). Trimming cost V 0 bases and J 2 bases, with 17 bases left between them. The CDR3 consists of 17 residues. The V gene's germline CDR1 is LNHNV and CDR2 YYDKDF (reference sequence).

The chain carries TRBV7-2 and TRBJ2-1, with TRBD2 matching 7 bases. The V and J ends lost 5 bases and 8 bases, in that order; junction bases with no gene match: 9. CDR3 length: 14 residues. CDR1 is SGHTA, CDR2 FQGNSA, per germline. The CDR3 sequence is CASSTIVGRDEQFF. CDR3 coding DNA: TGTGCCAGCAGCACCATAGTGGGGAGGGATGAGCAGTTCTTC.

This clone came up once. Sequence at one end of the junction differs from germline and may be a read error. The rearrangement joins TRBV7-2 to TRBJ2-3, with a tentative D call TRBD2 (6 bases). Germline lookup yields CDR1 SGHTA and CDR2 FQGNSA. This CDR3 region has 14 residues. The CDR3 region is CASRLAASTDTQYF. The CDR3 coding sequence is TGTGCCAGCAGATTAGCGGCTAGCACAGATACGCAGTATTTT. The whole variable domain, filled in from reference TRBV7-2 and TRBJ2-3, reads GAGVSQSPSNKVTEKGKDVELRCDPISGHTALYWYRQSLGQGLEFLIYFQGNSAPDKSGLPSDRFSAERTGGSVSTLTIQRTQQEDSAVYLCASRLAASTDTQYFGPGTRLTVL.

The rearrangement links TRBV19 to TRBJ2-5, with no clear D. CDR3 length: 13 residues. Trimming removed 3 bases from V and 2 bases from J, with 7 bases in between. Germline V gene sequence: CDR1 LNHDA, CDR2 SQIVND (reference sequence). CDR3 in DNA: TGTGCCAGTAGTATTACGTCACAAGAGACCCAGTACTTC. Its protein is CASSITSQETQYF. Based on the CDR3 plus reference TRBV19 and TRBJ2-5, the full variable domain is DGGITQSPKYLFRKEGQNVTLSCEQNLNHDAMYWYRQDPGQGLRLIYYSQIVNDFQKGDIAEGYSVSREKKESFPLTVTSAQKNPTAFYLCASSITSQETQYFGPGTRLLVL.

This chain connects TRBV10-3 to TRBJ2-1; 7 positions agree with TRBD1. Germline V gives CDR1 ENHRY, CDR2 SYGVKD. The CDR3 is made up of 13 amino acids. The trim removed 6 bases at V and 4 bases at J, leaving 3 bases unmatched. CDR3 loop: CAIRSTGYNEQFF. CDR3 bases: TGTGCCATCAGGTCGACAGGGTACAATGAGCAGTTCTTC.

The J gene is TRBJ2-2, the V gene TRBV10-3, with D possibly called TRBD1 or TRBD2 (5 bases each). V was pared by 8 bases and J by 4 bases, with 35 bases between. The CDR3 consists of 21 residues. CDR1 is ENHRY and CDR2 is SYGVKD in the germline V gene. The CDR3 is CAISAGIGNPRQTSITGELFF. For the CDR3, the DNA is TGTGCCATCTCTGCCGGGATTGGGAACCCGCGACAGACCTCCATCACCGGGGAGCTGTTTTTT.

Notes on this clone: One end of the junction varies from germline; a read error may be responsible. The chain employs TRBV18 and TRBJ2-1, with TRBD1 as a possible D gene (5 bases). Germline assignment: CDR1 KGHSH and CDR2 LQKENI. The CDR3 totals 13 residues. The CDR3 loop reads CASSPQVYNEQFF. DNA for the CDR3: TGTGCCAGCTCCCCACAGGTGTACAATGAGCAGTTCTTC.

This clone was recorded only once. The CDR3 DNA reads TGTGCCAGCAGTGAAGTGGGGACAGGGGGCTACGAGCAGTACTTC. Protein: CASSEVGTGGYEQYF. V gene TRBV2 combines with J gene TRBJ2-7, with 11 positions matching TRBD1. This CDR3 comprises 15 residues. Trimming removed 1 base from V and 3 bases from J; junction bases left unmatched: 2. CDR1 is SNHLY, CDR2 FYNNEI, per germline.

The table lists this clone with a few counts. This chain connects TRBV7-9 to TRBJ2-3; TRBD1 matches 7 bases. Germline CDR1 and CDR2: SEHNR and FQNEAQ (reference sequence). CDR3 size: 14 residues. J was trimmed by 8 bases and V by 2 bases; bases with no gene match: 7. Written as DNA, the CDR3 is TGTGCCAGCAGCTTATGGCAGGGGGTCGGTACGCAGTATTTT. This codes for CASSLWQGVGTQYF. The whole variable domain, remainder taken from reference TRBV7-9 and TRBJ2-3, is DTGVSQNPRHKITKRGQNVTFRCDPISEHNRLYWYRQTLGQGPEFLTYFQNEAQLEKSRLLSDRFSAERPKGSFSTLEIQRTEQGDSAMYLCASSLWQGVGTQYFGPGTRLTVL.

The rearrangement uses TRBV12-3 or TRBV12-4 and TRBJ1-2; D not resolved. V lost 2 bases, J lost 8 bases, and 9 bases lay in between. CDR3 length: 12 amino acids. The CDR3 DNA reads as TGTGCCAGCAGTTTAATGTTACAGGGCTACACCTTC. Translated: CASSLMLQGYTF.

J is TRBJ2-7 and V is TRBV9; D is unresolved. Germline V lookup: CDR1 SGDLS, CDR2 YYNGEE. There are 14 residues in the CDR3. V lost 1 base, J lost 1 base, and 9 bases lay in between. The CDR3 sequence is CASSVLGDSYEQYF. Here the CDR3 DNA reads TGTGCCAGCAGCGTATTGGGTGATTCCTACGAGCAGTACTTC.